Listed here are 19 T cell receptor beta chains from one sample, sequenced in a study of T cells after yellow fever vaccination. Via MiXCR, TCRdb re-called the 5' RACE reads, giving one row per CDR3 protein. The sample has about 110,000 distinct CDR3 sequences; 7.5% to 9.5% are singletons. The input for sequencing was CD8+ T cells sorted from PBMCs, taken 45 days after the yellow fever booster vaccination. The receptors here all came from a man aged 25-45 years who received the YFV17D yellow fever vaccine.

At least ten counts were recorded for this clonotype. The rearrangement joins TRBV4-3 to TRBJ1-5, with D perhaps TRBD1 (5 bases). Germline V gene data show CDR1 as LGHNA and CDR2 as YSLEER. This CDR3 contains 15 residues. The germline V and J ends were trimmed by 0 bases and 7 bases, with 13 bases remaining between them. DNA for the CDR3: TGCGCCAGCAGCCAAGATCTTTGGGGCCGGCAGCCCCAGCATTTT. It yields the protein CASSQDLWGRQPQHF.

This clonotype was detected ten times or more. This chain uses TRBV29-1 with TRBJ2-3; 7 positions agree with TRBD2. The J segment lost 3 bases and the V segment lost 4 bases, leaving 7 bases of the junction unmatched. There are 14 residues in the CDR3. Germline CDR1 is SQVTM and CDR2 is ANQGSEA. The CDR3 bases are TGCAGCGTTGCGGGCGGGAGCGGTACAGATACGCAGTATTTT. This encodes CSVAGGSGTDTQYF.

This clonotype was counted at least ten times. The chain has TRBV7-6 and TRBJ2-1; 7 bases match TRBD2. Germline CDR1 SGHVS, CDR2 FNYEAQ. The CDR3 extends over 15 amino acids. Trimming removed 0 bases from V and 7 bases from J; junction bases left unmatched: 6. The CDR3 here is CASSLAWEGGNEQFF. The CDR3 nucleotides read TGTGCCAGCAGCTTAGCGTGGGAGGGCGGGAATGAGCAGTTCTTC.

The V and J genes are TRBV28 and TRBJ2-1; 11 bases map to TRBD2. This CDR3 contains 16 residues. Germline V gives CDR1 MDHEN, CDR2 SYDVKM. V trimming: 5 bases; J trimming: 7 bases; junction bases outside the gene matches: 10. The CDR3, as DNA: TGTGCCAGCAGTGCATTTCTAGCGGGAGGTGAGAATGAGCAGTTCTTC. Residues: CASSAFLAGGENEQFF.

This clonotype was observed many times. The rearrangement joins TRBV7-9 to TRBJ2-1, with TRBD1 matching 10 bases. V was clipped by 5 bases and J by 4 bases; unmatched bases: 5. The CDR3 length is 15 residues. CDR1 is SEHNR, CDR2 FQNEAQ, per germline (reference sequence). The CDR3 DNA is TGTGCCAGCAGCCCGGGGACAGGGGCGTACAATGAGCAGTTCTTC. This encodes CASSPGTGAYNEQFF.

Concerning this clonotype itself: Just one base apart from a much larger clone, this may be a read error. The chain carries TRBV27 and TRBJ2-1; possibly TRBD1 for D (5 bases). The CDR3 covers 13 residues. CDR1 is MNHEY, CDR2 SMNVEV, per germline (reference sequence). This chain's CDR3 is CASCFDQGSEQFF. The CDR3 DNA sequence: TGTGCCAGCTGTTTCGACCAGGGAAGTGAGCAGTTCTTC.

The chain employs TRBV3-1 and TRBJ1-2, with no clear D. CDR3 length: 14 residues. CDR1 and CDR2 from the germline V gene are LGHDT and YNNKEL (reference sequence). Between the trimmed V and J ends, which lost 7 bases and 4 bases, there was a span of 16 bases. The CDR3 region is CASTIGPGGYGYTF. CDR3 sequence (DNA): TGTGCCAGCACCATCGGTCCGGGAGGCTATGGCTACACCTTC.

This clonotype was observed many times. The genes are TRBV7-9 and TRBJ2-1; weak D call: TRBD1 (6 bases). The CDR3 extends over 11 amino acids. CDR1 is SEHNR and CDR2 is FQNEAQ in the germline V gene (reference sequence). V lost 5 bases and J 10 bases, leaving 9 bases between the germline ends. CDR3 nucleotides: TGTGCCAGCAGCCAGGGGTCAGAGCAGTTCTTC. Encoded protein: CASSQGSEQFF.

This clonotype was seen a handful of times. The chain combines TRBV3-1 with TRBJ2-1, with no clear D. Between the trimmed V and J ends, which lost 1 base and 9 bases, there was a span of 7 bases. In germline, CDR1 is LGHDT, CDR2 YNNKEL (reference sequence). This CDR3 is built from 12 residues. As DNA, the CDR3 is TGTGCCAGCAGCCAAGGTAGTAGTGAGCAGTTCTTC. It translates to CASSQGSSEQFF.

This clonotype was seen ten or more times. As DNA, the CDR3 is TGTGCCAGCACTTCGGACAGGGGGCGATTCGCTAACTATGGCTACACCTTC. Its protein is CASTSDRGRFANYGYTF. The V and J genes are TRBV12-3 or TRBV12-4 and TRBJ1-2; 11 nucleotides align to TRBD1. The CDR3 is 17 residues long. With 7 bases clipped from V and 0 bases from J, the junction kept 10 bases outside the gene matches.

This clonotype came up many times. J is TRBJ2-7 and V is TRBV7-9, with 12 nucleotides matching TRBD2. The CDR3 extends over 16 amino acids. V trimming: 4 bases; J trimming: 3 bases; junction bases outside the gene matches: 7. Germline V gene data show CDR1 as SEHNR and CDR2 as FQNEAQ (reference sequence). CDR3 in DNA: TGTGCCAGCAGCTCACCAGGACTAGCGGGGAGCTACGAGCAGTACTTC. This gives the protein CASSSPGLAGSYEQYF.

This clonotype showed up many times. The chain joins TRBV29-1 to TRBJ1-1, with D perhaps TRBD1 (5 bases). The CDR3 loop spans 13 amino acids. V gave up 6 bases and J gave up 6 bases, with 17 bases separating them. The germline V gene has CDR1 SQVTM and CDR2 ANQGSEA. The CDR3 nucleotides are TGCAGCGTCCGGGGACCGATACTACCTGAAGCTTTCTTT. As protein: CSVRGPILPEAFF.

The table lists this clonotype with many counts. J is TRBJ1-1 and V is TRBV29-1, with D possibly TRBD1 on 5 matching bases. The CDR3 covers 14 residues. CDR1 is SQVTM and CDR2 is ANQGSEA in the germline V gene. V dropped 0 bases and J dropped 5 bases, with 13 bases sitting between them. The CDR3 loop is CSVEDNRGGTEAFF. The DNA of the CDR3 is TGCAGCGTTGAAGACAATCGGGGGGGAACTGAAGCTTTCTTT.

In this sample, this clonotype turned up many times. The chain is built from TRBV20-1 and TRBJ2-2, with D perhaps matching TRBD1 or TRBD2 (5 bases each). From germline, CDR1 is DFQATT and CDR2 SNEGSKA (reference sequence). V was cut by 5 bases and J by 4 bases, with 23 bases left in between. This CDR3 comprises 17 residues. DNA of the CDR3: TGCAGTGCTTCGGGGCCAACTAGACTCGGAATCACCGGGGAGCTGTTTTTT. It translates to CSASGPTRLGITGELFF.

The chain recombines TRBV2 with TRBJ2-7; D ambiguous. The length of the CDR3 is 14 residues. Germline loops: CDR1 SNHLY, CDR2 FYNNEI. The V end was cut by 6 bases, the J end by 0 bases, with 12 bases between. The DNA for the CDR3 is TGTGCCAGCAGCTCTTGGGGAAACTCCTACGAGCAGTACTTC. It yields the protein CASSSWGNSYEQYF. Filled out from reference TRBV2 and TRBJ2-7, the complete variable domain reads EPEVTQTPSHQVTQMGQEVILRCVPISNHLYFYWYRQILGQKVEFLVSFYNNEISEKSEIFDDQFSVERPDGSNFTLKIRSTKLEDSAMYFCASSSWGNSYEQYFGPGTRLTVT.

As to this clonotype: A much larger clone sits a single nucleotide away, making a read error possible. This chain joins TRBV6-6 and TRBJ2-7; tentative D call: TRBD2 (5 bases). CDR1 and CDR2 (germline): MNHNY, SVGAGI (reference sequence). V was pared by 6 bases and J by 4 bases, with 13 bases between. The CDR3 covers 13 residues. The CDR3 is CASSTVWEYEQYF. Written as DNA, the CDR3 is TGTGCCAGCAGCACAGTGTGGGAGTACGAGCAGTACTTC.

This clonotype has at least ten counts. The V gene is TRBV15, the J gene TRBJ2-7; 10 nucleotides agree with TRBD1. From germline, CDR1 is LNHNV and CDR2 YYDKDF (reference sequence). V lost 4 bases to trimming and J lost 4 bases; unmatched junction nucleotides: 4. This CDR3 is 14 amino acids long. The CDR3 loop is CATSTDRGLYEQYF. CDR3 bases: TGTGCCACCAGCACCGACAGGGGGCTATACGAGCAGTACTTC.

This clonotype was detected ten times or more. The chain joins TRBV7-6 to TRBJ2-7; D remains ambiguous. The CDR3 spans 13 residues. Germline V gene sequence: CDR1 SGHVS, CDR2 FNYEAQ. Trimming shortened V by 3 bases and J by 0 bases, and 6 bases separated the two germline ends. Here the CDR3 DNA reads TGTGCCAGCAGCTTGTACAACTCCTACGAGCAGTACTTC. Translated: CASSLYNSYEQYF.

The rearrangement uses TRBV6-6 and TRBJ2-5; D perhaps matches TRBD1 (6 bases). The CDR3 is 16 amino acids. The V and J ends lost 6 bases and 3 bases respectively, with 20 bases between them. CDR1 is MNHNY and CDR2 is SVGAGI in the germline V gene (reference sequence). The CDR3 loop reads CASSPLGDKGEETQYF. The CDR3 DNA is TGTGCCAGCAGCCCTTTGGGGGACAAAGGGGAAGAGACCCAGTACTTC.